Listed below are T cell receptor beta chains from one sample, sequenced in a study of T cell changes during pregnancy in multiple sclerosis. Using immunoSEQ multiplex PCR, the repertoire was profiled, and TCRdb retains in-frame clones only, with some absent. The table lists 65,000 to 95,000 clones, approximately 94% of them singletons. This material consisted of peripheral blood, taken after pregnancy. These receptors came from a female donor in good health, enrolled as a control in a pregnancy study. Each CDR3 is given with its conserved first and last residue. A D gene is named only where the DNA matches it firmly. Clone size appears in some rows only: once, few, many, or a class for an expanded clone.

len: 12; j_gene: TRBJ2-7; d_gene: NA; v_gene: TRBV5-1; abundance: NA; CDR3nt: TGCGCCAGCAGCCCCGGACTAACCGAGCAGTACTTC; CDR3aa: CASSPGLTEQYF
len: 15; j_gene: TRBJ2-3; d_gene: TRBD2; v_gene: TRBV10-2; abundance: NA; CDR3nt: TGCGCCAGCAGTGATCAGGGACTAGCAACAGATACGCAGTATTTT; CDR3aa: CASSDQGLATDTQYF
len: 15; j_gene: TRBJ2-1; d_gene: TRBD2; v_gene: TRBV19; abundance: NA; CDR3nt: TGTGCCAGTAGTAAATTGGGCGGGAGCGGGGATGAGCAGTTCTTC; CDR3aa: CASSKLGGSGDEQFF
len: 12; j_gene: TRBJ2-5; d_gene: NA; v_gene: TRBV18; abundance: NA; CDR3nt: TGTGCCAGCTCAACCGCGCGAGAGACCCAGTACTTC; CDR3aa: CASSTARETQYF
len: 15; j_gene: TRBJ2-7; d_gene: TRBD2; v_gene: TRBV11-2; abundance: few; CDR3nt: TGTGCCAGCAGCTTACAAAGCGGGGGGGCGGGTGAGCAGTACTTC; CDR3aa: CASSLQSGGAGEQYF
len: 13; j_gene: TRBJ2-1; d_gene: NA; v_gene: TRBV28; abundance: NA; CDR3nt: TGTGCCAGCTTCCGGGACTCCTACAATGAGCAGTTCTTC; CDR3aa: CASFRDSYNEQFF
len: 16; j_gene: TRBJ1-4; d_gene: NA; v_gene: TRBV4-2; abundance: NA; CDR3nt: TGTGCCAGCAGCCAAGATTTGGGGGCGCGAGGAGAAAAACTGTTTTTT; CDR3aa: CASSQDLGARGEKLFF
len: 16; j_gene: TRBJ2-1; d_gene: TRBD2; v_gene: TRBV27; abundance: once; CDR3nt: TGTGCCAGCAGTTGGAGACTAGCGGGGTCCTATAATGAGCAGTTCTTC; CDR3aa: CASSWRLAGSYNEQFF
len: 15; j_gene: TRBJ2-1; d_gene: TRBD2; v_gene: TRBV13; abundance: NA; CDR3nt: TGTGCCAGCAGCTTCGAGCTAGCGGGGGCCCCCGAGCAGTTCTTC; CDR3aa: CASSFELAGAPEQFF
len: 14; j_gene: TRBJ2-5; d_gene: TRBD2; v_gene: TRBV7-8; abundance: NA; CDR3nt: TGTGCCAGCAGCCCGGCTCTAGCGGAAGAGACCCAGTACTTC; CDR3aa: CASSPALAEETQYF
len: 13; j_gene: TRBJ2-5; d_gene: NA; v_gene: TRBV5-1; abundance: NA; CDR3nt: TGCGCCAGCAGCTTGTCGTACGGGGAGACCCAGTACTTC; CDR3aa: CASSLSYGETQYF
len: 13; j_gene: TRBJ2-7; d_gene: NA; v_gene: TRBV7-2; abundance: once; CDR3nt: TGTGCCAGCACTTCCAGCGTCGGCTACGAGCAGTACTTC; CDR3aa: CASTSSVGYEQYF
len: 16; j_gene: TRBJ1-1; d_gene: NA; v_gene: TRBV4-2; abundance: NA; CDR3nt: TGTGCCAGCAGCCAAGAATTGGGGGGAGGGAACACTGAAGCTTTCTTT; CDR3aa: CASSQELGGGNTEAFF
len: 14; j_gene: TRBJ2-1; d_gene: NA; v_gene: TRBV13; abundance: NA; CDR3nt: TGTGCCAGCAGCTTAGACAGATCCTACAATGAGCAGTTCTTC; CDR3aa: CASSLDRSYNEQFF
len: 18; j_gene: TRBJ2-1; d_gene: NA; v_gene: TRBV30; abundance: NA; CDR3nt: TGTGCCTGGACGAGAGACGGGAGACTTTCGAGCTCCTACAATGAGCAGTTCTTC; CDR3aa: CAWTRDGRLSSSYNEQFF
len: 17; j_gene: TRBJ1-6; d_gene: NA; v_gene: TRBV4-2; abundance: NA; CDR3nt: TGTGCCAGCAGCGATTCCTGGAGGGGCATGAGGAATTCACCCCTCCACTTT; CDR3aa: CASSDSWRGMRNSPLHF
len: 13; j_gene: TRBJ1-2; d_gene: NA; v_gene: TRBV14; abundance: few; CDR3nt: TGTGCCAGCAGCCAGAGGCAGAACTATGGCTACACCTTC; CDR3aa: CASSQRQNYGYTF
len: 16; j_gene: TRBJ2-1; d_gene: TRBD2; v_gene: TRBV5-1; abundance: NA; CDR3nt: TGCGCCAGCGGCCCGAATAGCGGGGGGACCTACAATGAGCAGTTCTTC; CDR3aa: CASGPNSGGTYNEQFF
len: 18; j_gene: TRBJ2-1; d_gene: NA; v_gene: TRBV19; abundance: NA; CDR3nt: TGTGCCAGTAGTATACGGACCTATCGCCGCGGGGCCTACAATGAGCAGTTCTTC; CDR3aa: CASSIRTYRRGAYNEQFF
len: 14; j_gene: TRBJ1-2; d_gene: NA; v_gene: TRBV6-5; abundance: NA; CDR3nt: TGTGCCAGCAGTTACTCCCCCGGTTCTATTGGCTACACCTTC; CDR3aa: CASSYSPGSIGYTF
len: 15; j_gene: TRBJ1-5; d_gene: TRBD1; v_gene: TRBV4-2; abundance: NA; CDR3nt: TGTGCCAGCAGCCAAGAGCCGACAGGGAATCAGCCCCAGCATTTT; CDR3aa: CASSQEPTGNQPQHF
len: 16; j_gene: TRBJ2-3; d_gene: NA; v_gene: TRBV10-3; abundance: NA; CDR3nt: TGTGCCATCAGGGGACACCAAGCCCCTAGCACAGATACGCAGTATTTT; CDR3aa: CAIRGHQAPSTDTQYF
len: 13; j_gene: TRBJ1-2; d_gene: NA; v_gene: TRBV7-3; abundance: NA; CDR3nt: TGTGCCAGCAGCCCGGGCGGGGGCTATGGCTACACCTTC; CDR3aa: CASSPGGGYGYTF
len: 16; j_gene: TRBJ1-5; d_gene: NA; v_gene: TRBV19; abundance: NA; CDR3nt: TGTGCCAGTAGTACGTTCGGTTCGGACTTCAATCAGCCCCAGCATTTT; CDR3aa: CASSTFGSDFNQPQHF
len: 18; j_gene: TRBJ1-6; d_gene: TRBD1; v_gene: TRBV7-9; abundance: NA; CDR3nt: TGTGCCAGCAGCTCGTACGGGACAGTGGCGAACTATAATTCACCCCTCCACTTT; CDR3aa: CASSSYGTVANYNSPLHF
len: 18; j_gene: TRBJ1-1; d_gene: NA; v_gene: TRBV7-3; abundance: NA; CDR3nt: TGTGCCAGCAGCCCGGGAACGACAGGTACACCTAAGAACACTGAAGCTTTCTTT; CDR3aa: CASSPGTTGTPKNTEAFF
len: 15; j_gene: TRBJ2-2; d_gene: TRBD1; v_gene: TRBV5-4; abundance: NA; CDR3nt: TGTGCCAGCAGCCCCACAGGGGGGAGCACCGGGGAGCTGTTTTTT; CDR3aa: CASSPTGGSTGELFF
len: 12; j_gene: TRBJ1-4; d_gene: NA; v_gene: TRBV27; abundance: once; CDR3nt: TGTGCCAGCAGACTCGGTCCGGGAAAACTGTTTTTT; CDR3aa: CASRLGPGKLFF
len: 12; j_gene: TRBJ2-7; d_gene: TRBD2; v_gene: TRBV2; abundance: NA; CDR3nt: TGTGCCAGCACCGGGACTAGCTACGAGCAGTACTTC; CDR3aa: CASTGTSYEQYF
len: 16; j_gene: TRBJ2-5; d_gene: TRBD1; v_gene: TRBV11-3; abundance: NA; CDR3nt: TGTGCCAGCAGCTTAGGTGCGACAGGGGATTGGGAGACCCAGTACTTC; CDR3aa: CASSLGATGDWETQYF
len: 15; j_gene: TRBJ2-3; d_gene: TRBD2; v_gene: TRBV5-4; abundance: NA; CDR3nt: TGTGCCAGCAGAGTAGCGGGGGGATTCACAGATACGCAGTATTTT; CDR3aa: CASRVAGGFTDTQYF
len: 15; j_gene: TRBJ2-3; d_gene: NA; v_gene: TRBV19; abundance: NA; CDR3nt: TGTGCCAGTAGTATCTTCGACAGCAGCACAGATACGCAGTATTTT; CDR3aa: CASSIFDSSTDTQYF
len: 16; j_gene: TRBJ1-4; d_gene: NA; v_gene: TRBV4-3; abundance: NA; CDR3nt: TGCGCCAGCAGCCGCAACCCAGGGGCAACTAATGAAAAACTGTTTTTT; CDR3aa: CASSRNPGATNEKLFF
len: 13; j_gene: TRBJ1-1; d_gene: NA; v_gene: TRBV7-3; abundance: NA; CDR3nt: TGTGCCAGCAGCCAGGGACAGAACACTGAAGCTTTCTTT; CDR3aa: CASSQGQNTEAFF
len: 14; j_gene: TRBJ2-6; d_gene: NA; v_gene: TRBV27; abundance: NA; CDR3nt: TGTGCCAGCAGCCCACTATCTGGGGCCAACGTCCTGACTTTC; CDR3aa: CASSPLSGANVLTF
len: 15; j_gene: TRBJ2-1; d_gene: TRBD1; v_gene: TRBV9; abundance: once; CDR3nt: TGTGCCAGCAGCGTACTCGGGACAGCCAACAATGAGCAGTTCTTC; CDR3aa: CASSVLGTANNEQFF
len: 14; j_gene: TRBJ2-7; d_gene: NA; v_gene: TRBV10-3; abundance: NA; CDR3nt: TGTGCCATCAGTGACGGGGATATATATTACGAGCAGTACTTC; CDR3aa: CAISDGDIYYEQYF
len: 13; j_gene: TRBJ1-2; d_gene: TRBD1; v_gene: TRBV18; abundance: NA; CDR3nt: TGTGCCAGCTCACCACAGGACAGGGGTGGCTACACCTTC; CDR3aa: CASSPQDRGGYTF
len: 15; j_gene: TRBJ2-2; d_gene: TRBD2; v_gene: TRBV4-3; abundance: NA; CDR3nt: TGCGCCAGCAGCCAGGATGGCGGGAGGGCCGGGGAGCTGTTTTTT; CDR3aa: CASSQDGGRAGELFF
len: 14; j_gene: TRBJ2-1; d_gene: TRBD2; v_gene: TRBV28; abundance: NA; CDR3nt: TGTGCCAGCAGTTTATCGGGGGGGGCCGATGAGCAGTTCTTC; CDR3aa: CASSLSGGADEQFF
len: 13; j_gene: TRBJ1-1; d_gene: NA; v_gene: TRBV7-9; abundance: NA; CDR3nt: TGTGCCAGCAGCTTAGAATCCACAAGGGGAGCTTTCTTT; CDR3aa: CASSLESTRGAFF
len: 17; j_gene: TRBJ2-7; d_gene: TRBD2; v_gene: TRBV5-6; abundance: few; CDR3nt: TGTGCCAGCAGCCGGAGGCCTAGCGGGGGGAGCGTCGACGAGCAGTACTTC; CDR3aa: CASSRRPSGGSVDEQYF
len: 11; j_gene: TRBJ2-1; d_gene: NA; v_gene: TRBV18; abundance: NA; CDR3nt: TGTGCCAGCTCACTTCGGGGAGAGCAGTTCTTC; CDR3aa: CASSLRGEQFF
len: 12; j_gene: TRBJ1-5; d_gene: TRBD1; v_gene: TRBV25-1; abundance: NA; CDR3nt: TGTGCCAGCAGTGAGCCAGGGGGGCCCCAGCATTTT; CDR3aa: CASSEPGGPQHF
len: 16; j_gene: TRBJ2-5; d_gene: NA; v_gene: TRBV7-9; abundance: NA; CDR3nt: TGTGCCAGCAGCATGGGGAATGGACTCGCGAAGCAGACCCAGTACTTC; CDR3aa: CASSMGNGLAKQTQYF
len: 14; j_gene: TRBJ2-4; d_gene: NA; v_gene: TRBV19; abundance: NA; CDR3nt: TGTGCCAGTAGTATCACCTTCCGGAAAAACATTCAGTACTTC; CDR3aa: CASSITFRKNIQYF
len: 14; j_gene: TRBJ2-1; d_gene: NA; v_gene: TRBV9; abundance: NA; CDR3nt: TGTGCCAGCAGCTCACAGAGGGCGCTAAATGAGCAGTTCTTC; CDR3aa: CASSSQRALNEQFF
len: 14; j_gene: TRBJ1-1; d_gene: NA; v_gene: TRBV5-1; abundance: NA; CDR3nt: TGCGCCAGCAGCTTCAGGGATTTGAACACTGAAGCTTTCTTT; CDR3aa: CASSFRDLNTEAFF
len: 15; j_gene: TRBJ2-5; d_gene: TRBD2; v_gene: TRBV7-9; abundance: NA; CDR3nt: TGTGCCAGCAGCTTAGATACTAGCGGGGGGGAGACCCAGTACTTC; CDR3aa: CASSLDTSGGETQYF
len: 13; j_gene: TRBJ1-2; d_gene: NA; v_gene: TRBV27; abundance: NA; CDR3nt: TGTGCCAGCAGTCAGGGTTTTGGCTATGGCTACACCTTC; CDR3aa: CASSQGFGYGYTF
len: 12; j_gene: TRBJ2-3; d_gene: NA; v_gene: TRBV7-2; abundance: NA; CDR3nt: TGTGCCAGCAGCTTGTACACAGATACGCAGTATTTT; CDR3aa: CASSLYTDTQYF
len: 10; j_gene: TRBJ2-3; d_gene: NA; v_gene: TRBV7-3; abundance: NA; CDR3nt: TGTGCCCAAGGGGCAGATACGCAGTATTTT; CDR3aa: CAQGADTQYF
len: 12; j_gene: TRBJ1-4; d_gene: NA; v_gene: TRBV30; abundance: NA; CDR3nt: TGTGCCTGGAGTGTAGGGGCAGAAAAACTGTTTTTT; CDR3aa: CAWSVGAEKLFF
len: 15; j_gene: TRBJ1-6; d_gene: NA; v_gene: TRBV10-3; abundance: NA; CDR3nt: TGTGCCATCACTGATTCGACAGGCATAAGTTCACCCCTCCACTTT; CDR3aa: CAITDSTGISSPLHF
len: 17; j_gene: TRBJ2-2; d_gene: NA; v_gene: TRBV4-3; abundance: once; CDR3nt: TGCGCCAGCAGCCAAGACCACTACCCCCCGAACACCGGGGAGCTGTTTTTT; CDR3aa: CASSQDHYPPNTGELFF